A single sample gave rise to the 30 T cell receptor beta chains below, sequenced in a study of Ad26.COV2.S vaccination and SARS-CoV-2 variants listed by TCRdb under 2021. Library preparation used the immunoSEQ multiplex PCR assay. TCRdb retrieved this table from immuneACCESS and kept in-frame rearrangements only. Not all clones are present; in checked studies, unresolved V genes account for under half, and no reason is known for the remainder. The sample table lists about 400,000 clones, about four fifths of them with a count of one. The top ten hold about 7.1% of the sample. In light of the paper, this sample's treatment or condition label describes: around 19 received Ad26.COV2.S at low or high dose, single or two shots; about 5 received placebo; per-sample allocation not given. For vaccine and placebo recipients, repertoires were sequenced using samples collected on day 63 after the first injection.

The starting material was peripheral blood, obtained in a trial of Ad26.COV2.S vaccine versus placebo. These receptor sequences come from a person between 18 and 60 years old who received the Ad26.COV2.S COVID-19 vaccine or a placebo.

The chain carries TRBV27 and TRBJ2-7; 10 bases fit TRBD1. Germline loops: CDR1 MNHEY, CDR2 SMNVEV (reference sequence). The CDR3 extends over 14 amino acids. V trimming: 3 bases; J trimming: 5 bases; junction bases outside the gene matches: 4. The CDR3 spells CASSLRTGGNEQYF. The DNA for the CDR3 is TGTGCCAGCAGTTTGAGGACAGGGGGAAACGAGCAGTACTTC.

The J gene is TRBJ2-7, the V gene TRBV6-6; D not resolved. The CDR3 extends over 15 amino acids. Trimming cost V 6 bases and J 0 bases, with 15 bases left between them. Looked up from germline, CDR1 is MNHNY and CDR2 is SVGAGI (reference sequence). CDR3 residues: CASSSGQGPSYEQYF. The CDR3 DNA follows: TGTGCCAGCAGCTCGGGCCAAGGACCCTCCTACGAGCAGTACTTC.

The chain combines TRBV7-2 with TRBJ2-5, with a weak D call TRBD2 (6 bases). V was trimmed by 6 bases and J by 8 bases, leaving 25 bases between them. Germline CDR1 and CDR2: SGHTA and FQGNSA. The CDR3 loop spans 16 amino acids. The CDR3 DNA sequence: TGTGCCAGCAGGGCCGGGACTGGCACCCTCTCCAACACCCAGTACTTC. As protein: CASRAGTGTLSNTQYF.

The chain recombines TRBV7-9 with TRBJ2-3; 12 bases align to TRBD1. This CDR3 is built from 17 residues. The V gene end was trimmed by 5 bases and the J gene end by 6 bases; junction bases not matched to a gene: 12. In germline, CDR1 is SEHNR, CDR2 FQNEAQ (reference sequence). The CDR3 DNA follows: TGTGCCAGCAGCCCCCCTTTCCGGGACAGGGGGCGGGATACGCAGTATTTT. It encodes CASSPPFRDRGRDTQYF.

In this sample, this clone turned up a few times. Other DNA sequences in the sample encode the same CDR3. The V call is TRBV7-3, the J call TRBJ2-7; 8 bases are shared with TRBD1. Germline trimming cut 2 bases from V and 5 bases from J; bases unmatched to any gene: 2. Germline CDR1 SGHTA, CDR2 FQGTGA. The CDR3 has 13 amino acids. The DNA of the CDR3 is TGTGCCAGCAGCTTAGGGACAGGCCACGAGCAGTACTTC. It yields the protein CASSLGTGHEQYF.

In the case of this clone: This sample also contains other DNA sequences that code for the same CDR3. This sequence joins TRBV27 and TRBJ2-7; D not resolved. This CDR3 spans 11 amino acids. The ends were cut back, 4 bases at V and 1 base at J, with 2 bases in the middle. From germline, CDR1 is MNHEY and CDR2 SMNVEV (reference sequence). Here the CDR3 DNA reads TGTGCCAGCAGTTCTTCCTACGAGCAGTACTTC. Translated, it gives CASSSSYEQYF.

The rearrangement links TRBV3-1 (or the pseudogene TRBV3-2) to TRBJ1-3; TRBD1 might be the D (5 bases). CDR3 length equals 12 residues. Trimming removed 1 base at V and 8 bases at J, with 6 bases between. Germline assignment: CDR1 LGHDT and CDR2 YNNKEL (reference sequence). CDR3 sequence reads: CASSQAGYTIYF. CDR3 DNA sequence: TGTGCCAGCAGCCAAGCAGGGTACACCATATATTTT.

This clone was counted a few times. The CDR3 DNA reads TGTGCCAGAAGCTCCTACAGGGAATCCTCACCCCTCCACTTT. It codes for CARSSYRESSPLHF. This chain links TRBV5-3 with TRBJ1-6; D is perhaps TRBD1 (6 bases). TRBV5-3 is an open reading frame, and its role is uncertain. This CDR3 region has 14 residues. Trimming pared 3 bases from V and 10 bases from J, leaving 14 bases between.

This chain links TRBV5-1 with TRBJ1-2; D not certain. Germline V lookup: CDR1 SGHRS, CDR2 YFSETQ. V was shortened by 2 bases and J by 1 base, with 9 bases between the two germline ends. This CDR3 is built from 14 residues. CDR3 bases: TGCGCCAGCAGCTTCGAGAGCGTTAACTATGGCTACACCTTC. This codes for CASSFESVNYGYTF.

The chain uses TRBV5-1 and TRBJ1-2; D gene unclear. There are 14 residues in the CDR3. The ends were cut back, 4 bases at V and 4 bases at J, with 14 bases in the middle. Germline-derived CDR1 and CDR2 are SGHRS and YFSETQ. CDR3 amino acids: CASSARTGSYGYTF. For the CDR3, the DNA is TGCGCCAGCAGCGCCCGGACGGGATCCTATGGCTACACCTTC.

The chain carries TRBV12-5 and TRBJ2-5; no firm D call. V dropped 0 bases and J dropped 2 bases, with 10 bases sitting between them. The CDR3 loop spans 15 amino acids. Germline V lookup: CDR1 LGHNT, CDR2 FRNRAP. The CDR3 region has the DNA TGTGCTAGTGGTTTGGTGGCAGCGAGGCAAGAGACCCAGTACTTC. It yields the protein CASGLVAARQETQYF.

The rearrangement links TRBV5-1 to TRBJ1-2; the match to TRBD1 covers 9 bases. This CDR3 has 15 residues. V trimming: 5 bases; J trimming: 8 bases; junction bases outside the gene matches: 13. Germline V CDR1 and CDR2: SGHRS, YFSETQ. As DNA, the CDR3 is TGCGCCAGCAGATCTCGCACAGGGGGCCATGGAGGCTACACCTTC. Translated, it gives CASRSRTGGHGGYTF.

This clone was observed a few times. The genes are TRBV5-1 and TRBJ2-7; tentative D call: TRBD2 (6 bases). Looked up from germline, CDR1 is SGHRS and CDR2 is YFSETQ. Trimming left V 7 bases short and J 3 bases short, with 14 bases between. This CDR3 region has 13 residues. The CDR3 sequence is CASRIADLYEQYF. The CDR3 DNA follows: TGCGCCAGCCGAATAGCGGACCTCTACGAGCAGTACTTC.

DNA for the CDR3: TGCAGCGTTGTGTCACCCGCGACAGGGCCCTTGTCCTACGAGCAGTACTTC. This codes for CSVVSPATGPLSYEQYF. This chain uses TRBV29-1 with TRBJ2-7; 7 bases match TRBD1. The germline V gene has CDR1 SQVTM and CDR2 ANQGSEA. The CDR3 loop spans 17 amino acids. V dropped 4 bases and J dropped 1; count of bases not matched to a gene: 16.

The chain links TRBV27 to TRBJ1-5, with a weak D call TRBD1 (5 bases). CDR1 is MNHEY, CDR2 SMNVEV, per germline (reference sequence). The CDR3 loop spans 13 amino acids. V dropped 4 bases and J dropped 3 bases, with 7 bases sitting between them. The CDR3 bases are TGTGCCAGCAGTTGGGGGACCAATCAGCCCCAGCATTTT. This sequence encodes CASSWGTNQPQHF.

This chain connects TRBV27 to TRBJ2-7, with no clear D. Trimming pared 6 bases from V and 12 bases from J, leaving 18 bases between. Germline V gene sequence: CDR1 MNHEY, CDR2 SMNVEV (reference sequence). The CDR3 is 12 amino acids. The CDR3 DNA sequence: TGTGCCAGCAGCCTAGATTTCAGGTTCGGGTACTTC. It codes for CASSLDFRFGYF.

The chain is built from TRBV6-2 or TRBV6-3 and TRBJ1-2, with TRBD1 matching over 7 bases. CDR3 size: 18 residues. Germline CDR1 is MNHEY and CDR2 is SVGEGT. The junction had 17 bases not matched to a gene; V was cut back by 6 bases and J by 1 base. The CDR3 sequence is CASSLQPGQRFYNYGYTF. The CDR3 coding sequence is TGTGCCAGCAGCTTACAACCGGGACAGCGTTTTTATAACTATGGCTACACCTTC.

The chain carries TRBV7-6 and TRBJ1-5; the match to TRBD1 covers 8 bases. The trim removed 2 bases at V and 6 bases at J, leaving 3 bases unmatched. There are 14 residues in the CDR3. Germline loops: CDR1 SGHVS, CDR2 FNYEAQ. In DNA form, the CDR3 reads TGTGCCAGCAGCTTACAGGGGGCTGTTCAGCCCCAGCATTTT. Protein sequence: CASSLQGAVQPQHF.

The chain joins TRBV30 to TRBJ2-7; D may match TRBD1 or TRBD2 (7 bases each). The CDR3 consists of 15 residues. Germline-derived CDR1 and CDR2 are GTSNPN and SVGIG (reference sequence). Trimming pared 3 bases from V and 2 bases from J, leaving 17 bases between. This CDR3 reads CAWSPGGAGTYEQYF. CDR3 coding DNA: TGTGCCTGGAGCCCAGGGGGGGCGGGGACCTACGAGCAGTACTTC.

The gene calls are TRBV7-2 and TRBJ2-1; D is uncertain. The V end lost 3 bases, the J end lost 9 bases, and 6 bases lay between the germline ends. The CDR3 is made up of 11 amino acids. Germline lookup yields CDR1 SGHTA and CDR2 FQGNSA. The CDR3 loop is CASSFRFEQFF. CDR3 nucleotide sequence: TGTGCCAGCAGCTTTCGGTTTGAGCAGTTCTTC.

J is TRBJ2-3 and V is TRBV30; D tentatively fits TRBD1 or TRBD2 (5 bases each). The CDR3 has 16 amino acids. V dropped 1 base and J dropped 3 bases, with 17 bases sitting between them. Germline-derived CDR1 and CDR2 are GTSNPN and SVGIG (reference sequence). The CDR3 is CAWSGRDGSQTDTQYF. CDR3 nucleotides: TGTGCCTGGAGTGGCAGGGACGGCAGCCAAACAGATACGCAGTATTTT.

V and J are TRBV15 and TRBJ1-5, with a possible D match to TRBD1 (5 bases). Germline loops: CDR1 LNHNV, CDR2 YYDKDF (reference sequence). The CDR3 covers 15 residues. Trimming pared 0 bases from V and 10 bases from J, leaving 16 bases between. The CDR3 DNA reads TGTGCCACCAGCAGAGACTGGGGAGGGGAAGGCCCCCAGCATTTT. Residues: CATSRDWGGEGPQHF. Complete variable domain (other parts from reference TRBV15 and TRBJ1-5): DAMVIQNPRYQVTQFGKPVTLSCSQTLNHNVMYWYQQKSSQAPKLLFHYYDKDFNNEADTPDNFQSRRPNTSFCFLDIRSPGLGDTAMYLCATSRDWGGEGPQHFGDGTRLSIL.

As DNA, the CDR3 is TGCAGTGCTCATGGGATTGAAGCTTTCTTT. It encodes CSAHGIEAFF. This chain links TRBV20-1 with TRBJ1-1, with D unresolved. V shed 5 bases and J shed 7 bases, with 8 bases lying between them. CDR1 is DFQATT and CDR2 is SNEGSKA in the germline V gene (reference sequence). This CDR3 comprises 10 residues.

This chain uses TRBV4-3 with TRBJ2-3, with a possible D match to TRBD2 (6 bases). Germline V CDR1 and CDR2: LGHNA, YSLEER. V lost 0 bases and J 0 bases, leaving 13 bases between the germline ends. The CDR3 runs 17 residues. In DNA form, the CDR3 reads TGCGCCAGCAGCCAAGATCGGGCGGGGACTAGCACAGATACGCAGTATTTT. This encodes CASSQDRAGTSTDTQYF.

The chain links TRBV7-6 to TRBJ2-7, with D possibly TRBD1 on 6 matching bases. CDR3 length: 15 residues. Germline CDR1 reads SGHVS; CDR2 reads FNYEAQ. The ends were cut back, 6 bases at V and 4 bases at J, with 19 bases in the middle. The CDR3 coding sequence is TGTGCCAGCAGTTACAGGGCGCTTGGAAAGTACGAGCAGTACTTC. Its translation: CASSYRALGKYEQYF.

The chain is built from TRBV13 and TRBJ2-1; TRBD1 matches 7 bases. CDR1 is PRHDT and CDR2 is FYEKMQ in the germline V gene (reference sequence). The ends lost 6 bases at V and 6 bases at J; junction bases unmatched: 11. This CDR3 comprises 15 residues. Written as DNA, the CDR3 is TGTGCCAGCAGTCAAACAGGGGATTGGGTCAATGAGCAGTTCTTC. Translated, it gives CASSQTGDWVNEQFF.

The chain links TRBV7-8 to TRBJ1-6; D gene uncertain. This CDR3 is built from 17 residues. Trimming cost V 6 bases and J 4 bases, with 19 bases left between them. Per the germline V gene, CDR1 is SGHVS and CDR2 is FQNEAQ. The CDR3 region is CASRAVAGPGYNSPLHF. The DNA of the CDR3 is TGTGCCAGCAGGGCAGTTGCGGGTCCGGGGTATAATTCACCCCTCCACTTT.

The chain uses TRBV18 and TRBJ2-3, with 7 bases identical to TRBD2. Looked up from germline, CDR1 is KGHSH and CDR2 is LQKENI. This CDR3 comprises 12 residues. V shed 1 base, J shed 14 bases, and the junction held 6 bases outside the gene matches. The chain's CDR3 is CASSPLREQPYF. DNA for the CDR3: TGTGCCAGCTCACCACTGCGGGAGCAGCCGTATTTT.

The V and J genes are TRBV19 and TRBJ2-1; TRBD2 matches at 8 bases. This CDR3 contains 15 residues. Germline lookup yields CDR1 LNHDA and CDR2 SQIVND (reference sequence). V lost 3 bases and J lost 7; bases outside the gene matches: 8. CDR3 residues: CASSILAGFTNEQFF. CDR3 sequence (DNA): TGTGCCAGTAGTATTCTAGCGGGCTTTACTAATGAGCAGTTCTTC. Full variable domain (outside the CDR3, taken from reference TRBV19 and TRBJ2-1): DGGITQSPKYLFRKEGQNVTLSCEQNLNHDAMYWYRQDPGQGLRLIYYSQIVNDFQKGDIAEGYSVSREKKESFPLTVTSAQKNPTAFYLCASSILAGFTNEQFFGPGTRLTVL.

J is TRBJ1-2 and V is TRBV19; 7 positions match TRBD1. This CDR3 is 16 amino acids long. Germline V CDR1 and CDR2: LNHDA, SQIVND (reference sequence). After removal of 4 bases from V and 4 bases from J, the junction contained 12 bases not matched to a gene. CDR3 DNA: TGTGCCAGTAGTAGTGGACGGGACAGAGCATTCTATGGCTACACCTTC. Amino acids: CASSSGRDRAFYGYTF.